Listed below are T cell receptor beta chains from one sample, sequenced in a study of technical replicates of blood from a handful of donors. Produced via immunoSEQ multiplex PCR; TCRdb's table is partial and in-frame only. The sample lists approximately 70,000 clones; roughly 90% were seen once. Material for sequencing was T cells isolated from PBMCs. The source of these receptors is a human donor in good health. CDR3s include the opening cysteine and the closing phenylalanine or tryptophan. D genes are given only for firm matches. Only some rows state a clone size, as once, few, many or a class for expanded clones.

TRBJ1-1,.,.,TRBV6-5,TGTGCCAGCAGTTACTCTGCGACAGGTGGTACTGAAGCTTTCTTT,CASSYSATGGTEAFF
TRBJ2-5,.,.,TRBV18,TGTGCCAGCTCCGTTATCGCAGGGGAAGAGACCCAGTACTTC,CASSVIAGEETQYF
TRBJ1-2,TRBD1,.,TRBV4-3,TGCGCCAGCAGCCAGGCCCTACAGGGGGACTATGGCTACACCTTC,CASSQALQGDYGYTF
TRBJ1-1,.,once,TRBV14,TGTGCCAGCAGCCTCTATATGAACACTGAAGCTTTCTTT,CASSLYMNTEAFF
TRBJ2-3,.,.,TRBV5-5,TGTGCCAGCAGCTTCCGAGGGAACAGTGCAGATACGCAGTATTTT,CASSFRGNSADTQYF
TRBJ2-7,TRBD1,.,TRBV11-2,TGTGCCAGCAGCTTAGGACAGGGGGCCTACGAGCAGTACTTC,CASSLGQGAYEQYF
TRBJ2-1,TRBD1,.,TRBV9,TGTGCCAGCAGCATAAGAGGACAGGGCGGGGAGCAGTTCTTC,CASSIRGQGGEQFF
TRBJ1-1,.,.,TRBV9,TGTGCCAGCAGCGGACAGGTTAACACTGAAGCTTTCTTT,CASSGQVNTEAFF
TRBJ2-2,.,.,TRBV19,TGTGCCAGTAGTATCGGTCAGGACACCGGGGAGCTGTTTTTT,CASSIGQDTGELFF
TRBJ2-7,TRBD2,.,TRBV11-3,TGTGCCAGCAGCTTTACTAGCGGGAGGGCCGGCGAGCAGTACTTC,CASSFTSGRAGEQYF
TRBJ1-5,.,.,TRBV7-9,TGTGCCAGCAGCTATTCAACAGGTCAGCCCCAGCATTTT,CASSYSTGQPQHF
TRBJ2-3,TRBD2,.,TRBV5-5,TGTGCCAGCAGCTTAGGGACTAGCGGGAGCACAGATACGCAGTATTTT,CASSLGTSGSTDTQYF